This T cell receptor (beta chain) was observed in a study of blood T cell repertoires in COVID-19. The overall study: The origin of the acute and convalescent COVID-19 samples was the United States, Italy and Spain. Sources were T cells, B-cell-depleted T cells, or PBMCs; the material itself was cDNA or gDNA.

In the study's own analysis: Amplification of reference gene primers provided the estimated nucleated cell counts. Clones were read by immunoSEQ multiplex PCR, and TCRdb kept only the in-frame ones, dropping some. That table is the source of V, J and clone size, and D and trimming were worked out from the DNA. The sample lists under 350,000 clones, roughly 80% seen once, with about 4.5% in the top ten. Source material: peripheral blood. The clonotype was recovered from a man aged 55 to 69 who had recovered from COVID-19.

The CDR3 spells CSVNRAIGNEQFF. In nucleotides, the CDR3 is TGCAGCGTGAACAGGGCTATAGGGAATGAGCAGTTCTTC. The gene calls are TRBV29-1 and TRBJ2-1, with a weak D call TRBD1 (6 bases). V lost 6 bases and J lost 7, with 16 bases in between. This CDR3 has 13 residues. Germline CDR1 SQVTM, CDR2 ANQGSEA.